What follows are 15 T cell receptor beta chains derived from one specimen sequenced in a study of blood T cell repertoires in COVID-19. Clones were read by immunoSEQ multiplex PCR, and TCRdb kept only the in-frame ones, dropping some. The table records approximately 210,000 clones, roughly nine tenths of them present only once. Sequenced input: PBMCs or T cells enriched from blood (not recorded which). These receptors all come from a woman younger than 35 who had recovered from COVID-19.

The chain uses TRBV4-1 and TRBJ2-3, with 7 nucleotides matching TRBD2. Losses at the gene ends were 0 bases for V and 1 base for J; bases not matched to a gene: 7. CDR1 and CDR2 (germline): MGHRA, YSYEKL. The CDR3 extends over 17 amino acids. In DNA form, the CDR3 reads TGCGCCAGCAGCCAAGATAGGACTAGTCCGGGCACAGATACGCAGTATTTT. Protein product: CASSQDRTSPGTDTQYF.

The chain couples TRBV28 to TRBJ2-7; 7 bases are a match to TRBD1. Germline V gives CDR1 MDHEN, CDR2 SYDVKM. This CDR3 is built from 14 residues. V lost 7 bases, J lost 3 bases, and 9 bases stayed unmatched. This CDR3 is CASKDGGQIYEQYF. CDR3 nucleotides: TGTGCCAGCAAGGATGGGGGACAGATCTACGAGCAGTACTTC.

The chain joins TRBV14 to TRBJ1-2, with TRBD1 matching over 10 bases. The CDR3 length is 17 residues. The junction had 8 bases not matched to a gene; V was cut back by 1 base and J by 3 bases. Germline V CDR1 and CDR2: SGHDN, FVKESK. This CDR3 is CASSQGWGTGEDYGYTF. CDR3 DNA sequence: TGTGCCAGCAGCCAAGGATGGGGGACAGGGGAGGACTATGGCTACACCTTC.

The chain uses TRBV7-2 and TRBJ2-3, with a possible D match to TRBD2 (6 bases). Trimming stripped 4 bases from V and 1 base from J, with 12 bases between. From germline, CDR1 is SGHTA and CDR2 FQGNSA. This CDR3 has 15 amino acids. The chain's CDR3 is CASSSSPSGTDTQYF. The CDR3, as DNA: TGTGCCAGCAGCTCCTCTCCTAGCGGCACAGATACGCAGTATTTT.

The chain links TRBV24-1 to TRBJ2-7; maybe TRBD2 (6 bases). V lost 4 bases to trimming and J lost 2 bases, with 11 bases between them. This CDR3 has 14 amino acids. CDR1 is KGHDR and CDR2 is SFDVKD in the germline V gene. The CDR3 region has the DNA TGTGCCACCAGTGAGAACCGGGAGACCTACGAGCAGTACTTC. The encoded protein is CATSENRETYEQYF.

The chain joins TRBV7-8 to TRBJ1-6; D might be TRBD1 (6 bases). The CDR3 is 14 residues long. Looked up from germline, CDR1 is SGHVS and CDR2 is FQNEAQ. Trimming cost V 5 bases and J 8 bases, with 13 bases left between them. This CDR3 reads CASSPGHTDSPLHF. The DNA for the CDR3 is TGTGCCAGCAGCCCGGGACATACTGATTCACCCCTCCACTTT.

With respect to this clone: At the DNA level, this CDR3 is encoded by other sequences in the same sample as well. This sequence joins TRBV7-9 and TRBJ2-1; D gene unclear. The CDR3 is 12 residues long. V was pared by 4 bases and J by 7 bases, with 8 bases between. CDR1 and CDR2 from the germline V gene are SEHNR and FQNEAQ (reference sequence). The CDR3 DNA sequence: TGTGCCAGCAGCTGGAGAGGTAATGAGCAGTTCTTC. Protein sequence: CASSWRGNEQFF.

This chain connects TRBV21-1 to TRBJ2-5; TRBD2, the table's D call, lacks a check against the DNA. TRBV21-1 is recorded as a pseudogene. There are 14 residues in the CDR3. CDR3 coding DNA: TGTGCCAGCAGCAATAAGACTATACAAGAGACCCAGTACTTC. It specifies CASSNKTIQETQYF.

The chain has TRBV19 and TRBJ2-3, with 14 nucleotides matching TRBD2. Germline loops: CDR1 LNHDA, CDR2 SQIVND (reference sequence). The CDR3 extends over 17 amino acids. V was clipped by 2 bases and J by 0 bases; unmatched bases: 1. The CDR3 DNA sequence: TGTGCCAGTAGTATAAGGACTAGCGGGGGGAGCACAGATACGCAGTATTTT. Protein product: CASSIRTSGGSTDTQYF. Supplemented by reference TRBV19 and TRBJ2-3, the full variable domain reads DGGITQSPKYLFRKEGQNVTLSCEQNLNHDAMYWYRQDPGQGLRLIYYSQIVNDFQKGDIAEGYSVSREKKESFPLTVTSAQKNPTAFYLCASSIRTSGGSTDTQYFGPGTRLTVL.

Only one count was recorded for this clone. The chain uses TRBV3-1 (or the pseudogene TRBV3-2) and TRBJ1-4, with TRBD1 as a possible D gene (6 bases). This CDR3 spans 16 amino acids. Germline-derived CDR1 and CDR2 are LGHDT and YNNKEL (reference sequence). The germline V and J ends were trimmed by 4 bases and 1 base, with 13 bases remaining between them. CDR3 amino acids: CASSLLTGQTNEKLFF. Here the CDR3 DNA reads TGTGCCAGCAGCCTCCTCACAGGGCAAACTAATGAAAAACTGTTTTTT.

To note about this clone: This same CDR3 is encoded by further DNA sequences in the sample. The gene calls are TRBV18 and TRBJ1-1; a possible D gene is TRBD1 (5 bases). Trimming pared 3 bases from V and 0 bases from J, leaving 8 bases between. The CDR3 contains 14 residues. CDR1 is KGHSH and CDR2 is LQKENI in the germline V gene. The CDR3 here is CASSPDRLNTEAFF. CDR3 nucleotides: TGTGCCAGCTCACCCGACAGACTGAACACTGAAGCTTTCTTT.

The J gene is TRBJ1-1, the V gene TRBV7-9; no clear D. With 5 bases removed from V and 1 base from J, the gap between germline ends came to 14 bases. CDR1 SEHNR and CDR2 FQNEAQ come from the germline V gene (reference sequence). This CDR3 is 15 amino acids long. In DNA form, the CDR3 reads TGTGCCAGCAGCCCCCGACGGGGTTCGAACACTGAAGCTTTCTTT. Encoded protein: CASSPRRGSNTEAFF.

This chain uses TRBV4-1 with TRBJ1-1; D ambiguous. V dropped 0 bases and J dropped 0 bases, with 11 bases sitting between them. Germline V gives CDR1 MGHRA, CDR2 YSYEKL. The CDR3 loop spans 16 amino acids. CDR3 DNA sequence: TGCGCCAGCAGCCAAGACCCCGGGGTTGTGAACACTGAAGCTTTCTTT. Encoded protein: CASSQDPGVVNTEAFF.

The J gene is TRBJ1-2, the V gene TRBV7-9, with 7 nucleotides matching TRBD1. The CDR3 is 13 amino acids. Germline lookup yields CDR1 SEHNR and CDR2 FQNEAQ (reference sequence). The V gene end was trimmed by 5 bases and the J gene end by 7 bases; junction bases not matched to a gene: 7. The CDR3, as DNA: TGTGCCAGCAGCGCAGGACAGGATGGTGGCTACACCTTC. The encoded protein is CASSAGQDGGYTF.

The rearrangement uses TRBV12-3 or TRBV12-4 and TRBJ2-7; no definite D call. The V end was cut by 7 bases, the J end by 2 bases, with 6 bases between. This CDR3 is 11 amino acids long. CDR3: CASTRAYEQYF. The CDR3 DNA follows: TGTGCCAGCACCCGAGCCTACGAGCAGTACTTC.